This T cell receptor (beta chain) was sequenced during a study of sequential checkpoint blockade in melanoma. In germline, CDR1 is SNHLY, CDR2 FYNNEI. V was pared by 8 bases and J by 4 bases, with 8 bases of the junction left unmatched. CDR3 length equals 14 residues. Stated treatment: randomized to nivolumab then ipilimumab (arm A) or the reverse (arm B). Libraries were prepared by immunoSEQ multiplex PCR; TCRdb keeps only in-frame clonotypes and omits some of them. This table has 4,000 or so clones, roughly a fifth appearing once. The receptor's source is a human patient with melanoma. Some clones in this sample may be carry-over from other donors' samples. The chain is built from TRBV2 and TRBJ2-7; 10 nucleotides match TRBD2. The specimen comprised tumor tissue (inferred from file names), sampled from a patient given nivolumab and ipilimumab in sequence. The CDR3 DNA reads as TGTGCCAGCGATTTAAGCGGGGGGGCGTACGAGCAGTACTTC. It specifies CASDLSGGAYEQYF.